The 24 T cell receptor beta chains listed next were all sequenced from one sample in a study of blood T cell repertoires in COVID-19. The method was immunoSEQ multiplex PCR; TCRdb's version includes in-frame clones alone and lacks a portion of them. The sample lists a few hundred thousand clones; over 75% were seen once. Material for sequencing was peripheral blood. Every receptor here comes from a woman aged 45-65 years with acute or convalescent COVID-19.

CDR3 sequence: CASSQEGALGEQYF. The DNA of the CDR3 is TGTGCCAGCAGCCAAGAAGGGGCCCTGGGGGAGCAGTACTTC. This chain uses TRBV3-1 (or the pseudogene TRBV3-2) with TRBJ2-7; perhaps TRBD1 as D (5 bases). The germline gives CDR1 LGHDT, CDR2 YNNKEL (reference sequence). V lost 0 bases and J 7 bases, leaving 13 bases between the germline ends. CDR3 length: 14 amino acids.

The chain uses TRBV2 and TRBJ1-6; tentatively, D is TRBD1 (6 bases). CDR1 and CDR2 (germline): SNHLY, FYNNEI. The ends were cut back, 9 bases at V and 8 bases at J, with 17 bases in the middle. CDR3 length: 14 amino acids. CDR3 protein: CARTTGIKHSPLHF. In DNA, the CDR3 is TGTGCCAGAACTACAGGGATTAAGCATTCACCCCTCCACTTT.

The chain is built from TRBV27 and TRBJ1-6; possible D gene TRBD1, 5 bases. CDR3 length: 15 amino acids. The germline V and J ends were trimmed by 0 bases and 11 bases, with 14 bases remaining between them. Germline V gene sequence: CDR1 MNHEY, CDR2 SMNVEV (reference sequence). CDR3 nucleotides: TGTGCCAGCAGTTTATCGAAGGAGGGGCCGACACCCCTCCACTTT. Its translation: CASSLSKEGPTPLHF.

The rearrangement joins TRBV15 to TRBJ1-4; D is undetermined. CDR3 length: 12 residues. CDR1 LNHNV and CDR2 YYDKDF come from the germline V gene (reference sequence). Trimming took 2 bases from V and 7 from J, leaving 5 bases between them. CDR3 coding DNA: TGTGCCACCAGCAGATTTCGTGAAAAACTGTTTTTT. Translation gives CATSRFREKLFF.

The genes are TRBV6-6 and TRBJ1-5, with D uncertain. Trimming pared 4 bases from V and 0 bases from J, leaving 13 bases between. The CDR3 length is 16 residues. The germline gives CDR1 MNHNY, CDR2 SVGAGI (reference sequence). The chain's CDR3 is CASSSRGPYSNQPQHF. The CDR3 coding sequence is TGTGCCAGCAGTTCGCGAGGGCCCTATAGCAATCAGCCCCAGCATTTT.

The chain has TRBV7-9 and TRBJ2-1, with TRBD2 matching 12 bases. The length of the CDR3 is 15 residues. The V gene end was trimmed by 5 bases and the J gene end by 6 bases; junction bases not matched to a gene: 5. Germline assignment: CDR1 SEHNR and CDR2 FQNEAQ (reference sequence). This CDR3 reads CASSLLAGGGNEQFF. In DNA, the CDR3 is TGTGCCAGCAGCCTACTAGCGGGAGGAGGCAATGAGCAGTTCTTC.

This sequence joins TRBV27 and TRBJ2-7, with D tentatively TRBD1 (6 bases). Germline V lookup: CDR1 MNHEY, CDR2 SMNVEV (reference sequence). The CDR3 totals 18 residues. V lost 6 bases and J 3 bases, leaving 27 bases between the germline ends. The CDR3 loop is CASSQLREGVPRIYEQYF. The CDR3 nucleotides read TGTGCCAGCAGCCAATTACGCGAGGGGGTTCCAAGGATCTACGAGCAGTACTTC.

The V and J genes are TRBV9 and TRBJ2-1, with D perhaps TRBD2 (6 bases). Trimming pared 3 bases from V and 5 bases from J, leaving 12 bases between. Germline V gene sequence: CDR1 SGDLS, CDR2 YYNGEE. This CDR3 has 14 residues. CDR3 bases: TGTGCCAGCAGCGCTAGACTAGAAGACAATGAGCAGTTCTTC. It translates to CASSARLEDNEQFF.

The V gene is TRBV6-5, the J gene TRBJ1-4; tentatively, D is TRBD1 (5 bases). There are 14 residues in the CDR3. Per germline, CDR1 MNHEY and CDR2 SVGAGI. V lost 8 bases, J lost 1 base, and 11 bases lay in between. The CDR3, as DNA: TGTGCCAGCCAGGACGGGGGAACTAATGAAAAACTGTTTTTT. Translation: CASQDGGTNEKLFF.

This chain connects TRBV4-2 to TRBJ2-7; D is perhaps TRBD2 (6 bases). The germline V gene has CDR1 LGHNA and CDR2 YNFKEQ. V was pared by 3 bases and J by 6 bases, with 18 bases between. This CDR3 is built from 15 residues. The CDR3 DNA reads TGTGCCAGCAGCCACCCCGGGGACTCTCAAGTCGAGCAGTACTTC. Amino acids: CASSHPGDSQVEQYF.

The J gene is TRBJ2-7, the V gene TRBV4-1; TRBD2 might be the D (6 bases). The V and J ends lost 1 base and 3 bases respectively, with 16 bases between them. The CDR3 is 16 residues long. From germline, CDR1 is MGHRA and CDR2 YSYEKL. CDR3 amino acids: CASSQGALRGDYEQYF. The CDR3 DNA reads as TGCGCCAGCAGCCAAGGTGCCCTGCGGGGCGACTACGAGCAGTACTTC.

CDR3 protein: CASSPTSLGTQYF. The CDR3 DNA sequence: TGTGCCAGCAGCCCGACTAGTTTAGGGACCCAGTACTTC. The chain carries TRBV7-2 and TRBJ2-5, with D possibly being TRBD2 (6 bases). CDR1 is SGHTA, CDR2 FQGNSA, per germline. CDR3 size: 13 residues. Trimming shortened V by 5 bases and J by 7 bases, and 14 bases separated the two germline ends.

The chain employs TRBV6-5 and TRBJ1-6; 8 nucleotides agree with TRBD1. Unmatched junction bases numbered 4, after V lost 0 bases and J lost 9 bases. This CDR3 is 15 amino acids long. Germline V gives CDR1 MNHEY, CDR2 SVGAGI. In nucleotides, the CDR3 is TGTGCCAGCAGTTACTCGGGCAGGGGGCCTTCACCCCTCCACTTT. It is translated as CASSYSGRGPSPLHF.

The J gene is TRBJ2-7, the V gene TRBV6-2 or TRBV6-3; TRBD2 matches at 9 bases. This CDR3 region has 17 residues. The germline CDR1 and CDR2 sequences are MNHEY and SVGEGT. Trimming removed 2 bases from V and 0 bases from J; junction bases left unmatched: 8. The CDR3 nucleotides read TGTGCCAGCAGTTACCCCCGACTAGCGGTTAGCTCCTACGAGCAGTACTTC. Protein: CASSYPRLAVSSYEQYF.

The chain couples TRBV7-2 to TRBJ1-5, with a weak D call TRBD1 (6 bases). Germline lookup yields CDR1 SGHTA and CDR2 FQGNSA. Trimming removed 1 base at V and 11 bases at J, with 9 bases between. This CDR3 comprises 12 residues. The CDR3 DNA sequence: TGTGCCAGCAGCTTAGGAGAGGGGGCCCAGCATTTT. This encodes CASSLGEGAQHF.

In nucleotides, the CDR3 is TGTGCCAGCAGGCAGGGTCAGGGGACTGAAGCTTTCTTT. It specifies CASRQGQGTEAFF. The J gene is TRBJ1-1, the V gene TRBV12-3 or TRBV12-4; a possible D gene is TRBD1 (6 bases). V dropped 6 bases and J dropped 5 bases, with 13 bases sitting between them. The CDR3 is made up of 13 amino acids.

This clone was observed a handful of times. The CDR3 reads CASSLGTEFNQPQHF. As DNA, the CDR3 is TGTGCCAGCAGTTTAGGGACAGAGTTCAATCAGCCCCAGCATTTT. V and J are TRBV28 and TRBJ1-5, with 7 bases lining up with TRBD1. The CDR3 is 15 amino acids. The V and J ends lost 2 bases and 3 bases, in that order; junction bases with no gene match: 4. In germline, CDR1 is MDHEN, CDR2 SYDVKM. Based on the CDR3 plus reference TRBV28 and TRBJ1-5, the full variable domain is DVKVTQSSRYLVKRTGEKVFLECVQDMDHENMFWYRQDPGLGLRLIYFSYDVKMKEKGDIPEGYSVSREKKERFSLILESASTNQTSMYLCASSLGTEFNQPQHFGDGTRLSIL.

This sequence joins TRBV29-1 and TRBJ2-3; TRBD2 matches at 14 bases. The V and J ends lost 7 bases and 3 bases, in that order; junction bases with no gene match: 6. The CDR3 length is 15 residues. Germline lookup yields CDR1 SQVTM and CDR2 ANQGSEA. DNA for the CDR3: TGCAGCGCCCGGGGACTAGCGGGAGATACAGATACGCAGTATTTT. Residues: CSARGLAGDTDTQYF.

The chain employs TRBV29-1 and TRBJ1-2; 12 bases align to TRBD1. This CDR3 is built from 13 residues. Unmatched junction bases numbered 7, after V lost 6 bases and J lost 8 bases. The germline V gene encodes CDR1 SQVTM and CDR2 ANQGSEA. CDR3 DNA: TGCAGCGTCCAGGGACAGGGGGCTTGGGGCTACACCTTC. This translates into CSVQGQGAWGYTF.

The chain couples TRBV27 to TRBJ2-7, with D maybe TRBD1 (5 bases). The V end was cut by 6 bases, the J end by 7 bases, with 10 bases between. This CDR3 comprises 11 residues. CDR1 is MNHEY, CDR2 SMNVEV, per germline (reference sequence). The CDR3 DNA sequence: TGTGCCAGCAGAGGCAGGGTGGAGCAGTACTTC. Translated: CASRGRVEQYF.

The rearrangement joins TRBV7-3 to TRBJ1-4, with 12 bases lining up with TRBD1. With V trimmed by 5 bases and J by 5 bases, 12 bases remained unmatched. There are 18 residues in the CDR3. Germline values: CDR1 SGHTA, CDR2 FQGTGA. In nucleotides, the CDR3 is TGTGCCAGCAGCAAAAAAGTGCCGGGACAGGGGGCGAATGAAAAACTGTTTTTT. This sequence encodes CASSKKVPGQGANEKLFF. The entire variable domain, with the rest obtained from reference TRBV7-3 and TRBJ1-4, is as follows: GAGVSQTPSNKVTEKGKYVELRCDPISGHTALYWYRQSLGQGPEFLIYFQGTGAADDSGLPNDRFFAVRPEGSVSTLKIQRTERGDSAVYLCASSKKVPGQGANEKLFFGSGTQLSVL.

This clone appeared once. The rearrangement links TRBV29-1 to TRBJ2-1; 7 bases are shared with TRBD1. V lost 2 bases and J lost 2; bases outside the gene matches: 0. The length of the CDR3 is 13 residues. In germline, CDR1 is SQVTM, CDR2 ANQGSEA. As DNA, the CDR3 is TGCAGCGTTGAACAGGGGGCCTACAATGAGCAGTTCTTC. The encoded protein is CSVEQGAYNEQFF.

This clone was observed once. For the CDR3, the DNA is TGCGCCAGCAGCCCGGGTCCTGGAGCTTTCTTT. This encodes CASSPGPGAFF. The chain joins TRBV5-1 to TRBJ1-1; D gene unclear. The germline V and J ends were trimmed by 4 bases and 10 bases, with 11 bases remaining between them. The CDR3 loop spans 11 amino acids. The germline CDR1 and CDR2 sequences are SGHRS and YFSETQ.

J is TRBJ2-1 and V is TRBV11-2; 9 bases are a match to TRBD2. The CDR3 contains 16 residues. Germline V gives CDR1 SGHAT, CDR2 FQNNGV. V lost 1 base to trimming and J lost 3 bases; unmatched junction nucleotides: 4. The CDR3 nucleotides read TGTGCCAGCAGCTTAGGAGGTAGCGGGAGCTACAATGAGCAGTTCTTC. The encoded protein is CASSLGGSGSYNEQFF. Drawing the rest from reference TRBV11-2 and TRBJ2-1, the complete variable domain is EAGVAQSPRYKIIEKRQSVAFWCNPISGHATLYWYQQILGQGPKLLIQFQNNGVVDDSQLPKDRFSAERLKGVDSTLKIQPAKLEDSAVYLCASSLGGSGSYNEQFFGPGTRLTVL.